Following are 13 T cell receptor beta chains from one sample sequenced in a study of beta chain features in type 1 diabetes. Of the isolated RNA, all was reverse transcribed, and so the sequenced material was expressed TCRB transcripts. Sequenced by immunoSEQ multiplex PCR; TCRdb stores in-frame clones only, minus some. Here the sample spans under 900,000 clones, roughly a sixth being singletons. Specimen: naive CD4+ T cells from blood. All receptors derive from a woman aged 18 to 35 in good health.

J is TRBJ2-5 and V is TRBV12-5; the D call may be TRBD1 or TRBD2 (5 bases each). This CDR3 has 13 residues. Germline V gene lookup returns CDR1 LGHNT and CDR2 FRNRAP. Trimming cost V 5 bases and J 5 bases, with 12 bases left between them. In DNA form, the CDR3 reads TGTGCTAGTGGTACGGGTCGGGGCGAGACCCAGTACTTC. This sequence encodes CASGTGRGETQYF.

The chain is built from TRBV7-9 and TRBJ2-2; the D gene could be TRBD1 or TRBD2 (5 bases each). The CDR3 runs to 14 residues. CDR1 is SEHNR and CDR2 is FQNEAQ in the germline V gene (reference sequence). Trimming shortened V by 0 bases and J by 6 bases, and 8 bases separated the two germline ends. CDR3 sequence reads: CASSLARGAGELFF. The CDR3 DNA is TGTGCCAGCAGCTTAGCGAGAGGGGCCGGGGAGCTGTTTTTT.

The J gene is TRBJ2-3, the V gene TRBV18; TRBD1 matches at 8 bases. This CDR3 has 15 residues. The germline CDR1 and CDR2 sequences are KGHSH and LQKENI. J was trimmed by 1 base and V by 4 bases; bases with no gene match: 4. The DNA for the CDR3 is TGTGCCAGCTCACGTCTACAGGGGGGCACAGATACGCAGTATTTT. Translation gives CASSRLQGGTDTQYF.

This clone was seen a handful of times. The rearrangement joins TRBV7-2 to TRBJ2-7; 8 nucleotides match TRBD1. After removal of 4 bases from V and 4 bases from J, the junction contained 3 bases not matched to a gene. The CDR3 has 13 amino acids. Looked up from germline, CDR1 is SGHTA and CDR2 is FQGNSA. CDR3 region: CASSSTGVYEQYF. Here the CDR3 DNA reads TGTGCCAGCAGCTCGACAGGGGTTTACGAGCAGTACTTC.

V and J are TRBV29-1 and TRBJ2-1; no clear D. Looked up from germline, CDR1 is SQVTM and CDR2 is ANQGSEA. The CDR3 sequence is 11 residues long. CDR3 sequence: CSSSILNEQFF. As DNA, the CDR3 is TGCTCCTCCTCCATTCTCAATGAGCAGTTCTTC.

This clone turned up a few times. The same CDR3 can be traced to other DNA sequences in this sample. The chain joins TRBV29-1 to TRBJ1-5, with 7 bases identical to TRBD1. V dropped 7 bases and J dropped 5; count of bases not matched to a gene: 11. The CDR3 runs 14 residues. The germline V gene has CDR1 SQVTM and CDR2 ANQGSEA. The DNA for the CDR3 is TGCAGCGCCCAGGGGGGGGGATTGGATCAGCCCCAGCATTTT. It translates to CSAQGGGLDQPQHF.

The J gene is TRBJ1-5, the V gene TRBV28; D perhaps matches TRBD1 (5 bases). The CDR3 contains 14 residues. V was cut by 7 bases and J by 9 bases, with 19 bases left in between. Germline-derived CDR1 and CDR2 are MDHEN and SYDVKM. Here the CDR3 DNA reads TGTGCCAGCAAGGAAGGGGCAGGCCTTAGGCCCCAGCATTTT. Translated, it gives CASKEGAGLRPQHF.

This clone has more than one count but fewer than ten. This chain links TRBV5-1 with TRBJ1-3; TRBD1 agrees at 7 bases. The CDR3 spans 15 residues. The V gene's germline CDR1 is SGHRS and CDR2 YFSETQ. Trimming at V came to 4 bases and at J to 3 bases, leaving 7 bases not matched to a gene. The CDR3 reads CASSNRQGGGNTIYF. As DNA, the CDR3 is TGCGCCAGCAGCAACAGACAGGGCGGTGGAAACACCATATATTTT. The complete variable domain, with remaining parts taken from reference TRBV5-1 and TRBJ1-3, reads KAGVTQTPRYLIKTRGQQVTLSCSPISGHRSVSWYQQTPGQGLQFLFEYFSETQRNKGNFPGRFSGRQFSNSRSEMNVSTLELGDSALYLCASSNRQGGGNTIYFGEGSWLTVV.

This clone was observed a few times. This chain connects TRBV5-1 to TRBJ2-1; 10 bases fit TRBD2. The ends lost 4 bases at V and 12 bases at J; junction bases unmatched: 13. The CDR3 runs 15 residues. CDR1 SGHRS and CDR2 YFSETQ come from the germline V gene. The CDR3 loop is CASSLNPPSGRTQFF. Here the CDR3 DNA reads TGCGCCAGCAGCCTCAACCCCCCTAGCGGGAGAACGCAGTTCTTC.

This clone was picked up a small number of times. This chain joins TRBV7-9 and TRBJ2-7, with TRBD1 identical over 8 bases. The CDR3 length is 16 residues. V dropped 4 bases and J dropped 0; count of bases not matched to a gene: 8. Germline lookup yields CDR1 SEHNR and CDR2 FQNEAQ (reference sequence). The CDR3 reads CASSSVGTGTSYEQYF. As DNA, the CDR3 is TGTGCCAGCAGCTCCGTCGGGACAGGAACCTCCTACGAGCAGTACTTC.

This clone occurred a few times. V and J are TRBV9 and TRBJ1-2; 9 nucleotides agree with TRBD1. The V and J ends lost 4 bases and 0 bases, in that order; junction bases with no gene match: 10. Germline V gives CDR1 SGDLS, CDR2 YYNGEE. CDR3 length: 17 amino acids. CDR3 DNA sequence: TGTGCCAGCAGCCCCCGGACAGGGGACGCAGCTAACTATGGCTACACCTTC. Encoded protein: CASSPRTGDAANYGYTF.

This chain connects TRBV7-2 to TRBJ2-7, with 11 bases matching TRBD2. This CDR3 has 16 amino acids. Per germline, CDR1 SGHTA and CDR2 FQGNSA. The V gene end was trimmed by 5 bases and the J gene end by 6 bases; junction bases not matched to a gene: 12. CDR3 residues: CASSAYSGRAQREQYF. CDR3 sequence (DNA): TGTGCCAGCAGCGCGTATAGCGGGAGGGCCCAGCGCGAGCAGTACTTC.

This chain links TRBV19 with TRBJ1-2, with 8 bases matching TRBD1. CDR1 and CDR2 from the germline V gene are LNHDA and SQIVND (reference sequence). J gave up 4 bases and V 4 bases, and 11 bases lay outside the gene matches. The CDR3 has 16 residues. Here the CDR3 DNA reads TGTGCCAGTAGTAACAAGACCGGACAGGGCGGCTATGGCTACACCTTC. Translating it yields CASSNKTGQGGYGYTF.